Shown below are 8 T cell receptor beta chains from a single sample sequenced in a study of shared clonotypes between healthy human individuals. This table comes from immunoSEQ multiplex PCR, and its TCRdb copy is limited to in-frame clones, with some not included. The sample consists of 550,000 to 800,000 clones, 90% of them appearing once. Sequenced sample: memory CD8+ T cells from PBMCs. This sample's subset: CD45RO+ cells pooled with CCR7-negative TemRA cells. The receptors come from a man aged 18 to 30 in good health. Some clones in this sample may be carry-over from other donors' samples.

This chain connects TRBV6-6 to TRBJ2-7; TRBD1 is a possible D gene (6 bases). The V gene lost 4 bases and the J gene lost 5 bases, with 12 bases spanning the gap. Germline CDR1 is MNHNY and CDR2 is SVGAGI (reference sequence). The CDR3 has 13 amino acids. The CDR3, as DNA: TGTGCCAGCAGTTTCCAGGGGACCCACGAGCAGTACTTC. Translating gives CASSFQGTHEQYF.

This rearrangement joins TRBV6-6 to TRBJ2-7; D is ambiguous. CDR1 is MNHNY and CDR2 is SVGAGI in the germline V gene (reference sequence). V was cut by 0 bases and J by 1 base, with 7 bases left in between. The CDR3 runs to 14 residues. The chain's CDR3 is CASSYSDGSYEQYF. CDR3 nucleotides: TGTGCCAGCAGTTACTCCGACGGGTCCTACGAGCAGTACTTC.

J is TRBJ1-2 and V is TRBV7-9; TRBD1 is a possible D gene (6 bases). The CDR3 length is 16 residues. V was pared by 4 bases and J by 3 bases, with 18 bases between. In germline, CDR1 is SEHNR, CDR2 FQNEAQ (reference sequence). The DNA of the CDR3 is TGTGCCAGCAGCTCCCGACAGGACTCCAAAGACTATGGCTACACCTTC. The encoded protein is CASSSRQDSKDYGYTF.

V usage is TRBV28 and J usage is TRBJ2-7; D is ambiguous. The V and J ends lost 6 bases and 2 bases respectively, with 20 bases between them. Germline loops: CDR1 MDHEN, CDR2 SYDVKM. CDR3 length: 16 residues. CDR3 residues: CASRPKLAEPAYEQYF. CDR3 nucleotide sequence: TGTGCCAGCAGACCTAAGCTGGCGGAGCCGGCCTACGAGCAGTACTTC.

This clone was counted only a few times. This chain joins TRBV19 and TRBJ1-1, with 8 bases that match TRBD1. Per the germline V gene, CDR1 is LNHDA and CDR2 is SQIVND (reference sequence). The J segment lost 7 bases and the V segment lost 9 bases, leaving 7 bases of the junction unmatched. The CDR3 has 12 residues. Here the CDR3 reads CASRTGLVEAFF. The CDR3 DNA sequence: TGTGCCAGCAGGACAGGGCTAGTTGAAGCTTTCTTT.

The chain links TRBV6-1 to TRBJ1-2, with a tentative D call TRBD1 (5 bases). Germline CDR1 MNHNS, CDR2 SASEGT. The CDR3 covers 13 residues. Between the trimmed V and J ends, which lost 3 bases and 2 bases, there was a span of 7 bases. CDR3 amino acids: CASSDKGNYGYTF. DNA for the CDR3: TGTGCCAGCAGTGATAAGGGGAACTATGGCTACACCTTC.

The V call is TRBV30, the J call TRBJ2-5; D call uncertain. The J call could be wrong; TRBJ2-7 is a better fit for the DNA end. There are 12 residues in the CDR3. Per the germline V gene, CDR1 is GTSNPN and CDR2 is SVGIG (reference sequence). The CDR3 DNA sequence: TGTGCCTGGAGTATTAGAGGCTACGAGCAGTACTTC. Protein: CAWSIRGYEQYF.

The J gene is TRBJ1-4, the V gene TRBV2, with D unresolved. Trimming left V 7 bases short and J 3 bases short, with 15 bases between. The CDR3 runs to 15 residues. Germline lookup yields CDR1 SNHLY and CDR2 FYNNEI. The chain's CDR3 is CASKDPFVPNEKLFF. DNA of the CDR3: TGTGCCAGCAAAGACCCCTTCGTCCCTAATGAAAAACTGTTTTTT.